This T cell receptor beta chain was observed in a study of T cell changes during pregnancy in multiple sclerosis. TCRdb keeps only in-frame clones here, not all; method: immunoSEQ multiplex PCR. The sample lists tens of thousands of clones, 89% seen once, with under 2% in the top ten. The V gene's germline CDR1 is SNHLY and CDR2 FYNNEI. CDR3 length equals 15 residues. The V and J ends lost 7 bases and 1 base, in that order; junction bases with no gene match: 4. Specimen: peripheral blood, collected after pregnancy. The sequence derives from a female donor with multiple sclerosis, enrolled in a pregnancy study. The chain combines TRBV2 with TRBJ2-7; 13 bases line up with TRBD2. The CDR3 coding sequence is TGTGCCAGCAAGAGGACTAGCGGGGGTTCCTACGAGCAGTACTTC. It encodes CASKRTSGGSYEQYF.